The rows below give T cell receptor beta chains drawn from one sample of a study of blood T cells in healthy people across ages. Each CDR3 protein is one row after TCRdb ran MiXCR on the 5' RACE reads. The sample consists of 1.5 million to 2 million distinct CDR3 sequences, about 30% of them appearing once. The sequenced sample consisted of blood. All receptors derive from a woman in her 30s in good health. Each CDR3 is given with its conserved first and last residue. The D gene is left open where the match is weak. Clone size is shown for a subset of rows, as once, few, many or a class of expanded clone.

V gene: TRBV7-2; clone size: many; J gene: TRBJ2-5; D gene: -; CDR3 DNA: TGTGCCAGCAGCTTGGGCGGAAGGGGAGAGACCCAGTACTTC; CDR3 protein: CASSLGGRGETQYF
V gene: TRBV29-1; clone size: few; J gene: TRBJ2-5; D gene: TRBD1; CDR3 DNA: TGCAGCGTTGTGAGTGGGACAGGGAGTCAAGAGACCCAGTACTTC; CDR3 protein: CSVVSGTGSQETQYF
V gene: TRBV5-1; clone size: few; J gene: TRBJ2-5; D gene: -; CDR3 DNA: TGCGCCAGCAGCCCAGAGATCCGGGAGACCCAGTACTTC; CDR3 protein: CASSPEIRETQYF
V gene: TRBV28; clone size: -; J gene: TRBJ1-2; D gene: -; CDR3 DNA: TGTGCCAGCAGTTTGAACCTACCAAAAGGGGGTGGCTACACCTTC; CDR3 protein: CASSLNLPKGGGYTF
V gene: TRBV19; clone size: -; J gene: TRBJ2-7; D gene: TRBD1; CDR3 DNA: TGTGCCAGTAGTGGACAGGGATATCCGGGGGACGAGCAGTACTTC; CDR3 protein: CASSGQGYPGDEQYF
V gene: TRBV20-1; clone size: -; J gene: TRBJ1-5; D gene: -; CDR3 DNA: TGCAGTGCTACAAGAGGCGGACCTAGCAATCAGCCCCAGCATTTT; CDR3 protein: CSATRGGPSNQPQHF
V gene: TRBV5-1; clone size: -; J gene: TRBJ1-6; D gene: -; CDR3 DNA: TGCGCCAGCAGCTCCTCCGATTATAATTCACCCCTCCACTTT; CDR3 protein: CASSSSDYNSPLHF
V gene: TRBV7-9; clone size: once; J gene: TRBJ1-1; D gene: TRBD1; CDR3 DNA: TGTGCCAGCAGCCCAGGACAGGGAGGGGGGAACACTGAAGCTTTCTTT; CDR3 protein: CASSPGQGGGNTEAFF
V gene: TRBV2; clone size: -; J gene: TRBJ1-1; D gene: -; CDR3 DNA: TGTGCCAGCAGTGAAGCGTTCAAGATGAACACTGAAGCTTTCTTT; CDR3 protein: CASSEAFKMNTEAFF
V gene: TRBV11-2; clone size: few; J gene: TRBJ1-4; D gene: TRBD1; CDR3 DNA: TGTGCCAGTACAACAGGGGGCGATTATGAAAAACTGTTTTTT; CDR3 protein: CASTTGGDYEKLFF
V gene: TRBV7-2; clone size: few; J gene: TRBJ2-5; D gene: TRBD1; CDR3 DNA: TGTGCCAGCAGCCGGATAACAGGGGGCGCCCGCGAGACCCAGTACTTC; CDR3 protein: CASSRITGGARETQYF
V gene: TRBV28; clone size: few; J gene: TRBJ2-7; D gene: -; CDR3 DNA: TGTGCCAGCAGTCTAGATCGTCCGTCCCCCTACGAGCAGTACTTC; CDR3 protein: CASSLDRPSPYEQYF
V gene: TRBV4-2; clone size: few; J gene: TRBJ1-5; D gene: TRBD1; CDR3 DNA: TGTGCCAGCAGCCAAGTTAAGGGGACAGGGGATGGTCAGCCCCAGCATTTT; CDR3 protein: CASSQVKGTGDGQPQHF
V gene: TRBV29-1; clone size: many; J gene: TRBJ2-4; D gene: TRBD1; CDR3 DNA: TGCAGCGTTGAAGCACGACCAGGGGGCAAAAACATTCAGTACTTC; CDR3 protein: CSVEARPGGKNIQYF
V gene: TRBV14; clone size: few; J gene: TRBJ2-1; D gene: -; CDR3 DNA: TGTGCCAGCAGCCCTGTTCTTGTTGTCGATGAGCAGTTCTTC; CDR3 protein: CASSPVLVVDEQFF
V gene: TRBV20-1; clone size: -; J gene: TRBJ1-5; D gene: -; CDR3 DNA: TGCAGTACTCAAATGGGGCGTGATCAGCCCCAGCATTTT; CDR3 protein: CSTQMGRDQPQHF
V gene: TRBV19; clone size: -; J gene: TRBJ2-5; D gene: -; CDR3 DNA: TGTGCCAGTAGTATATCCCACAGCTCCGGACAAGAGACCCAGTACTTC; CDR3 protein: CASSISHSSGQETQYF
V gene: TRBV9; clone size: -; J gene: TRBJ2-1; D gene: -; CDR3 DNA: TGTGCCAGCAGCGTGGTTAGCGGATCCTACGAGCAGTTCTTC; CDR3 protein: CASSVVSGSYEQFF
V gene: TRBV30; clone size: -; J gene: TRBJ1-5; D gene: -; CDR3 DNA: TGTGTCTGGAGCGAGGGTGGAGGGAGTCAGCCCCAGCATTTT; CDR3 protein: CVWSEGGGSQPQHF
V gene: TRBV18; clone size: -; J gene: TRBJ2-5; D gene: -; CDR3 DNA: TGTGCCAGCTCACAGACCCAAGGACCACAAGAGGCCCAGTACTTC; CDR3 protein: CASSQTQGPQEAQYF
V gene: TRBV6-6; clone size: few; J gene: TRBJ2-2; D gene: TRBD1; CDR3 DNA: TGTGCCAGCAGGGGGACAGGGGTTCCCGGGGAGCTGTTTTTT; CDR3 protein: CASRGTGVPGELFF
V gene: TRBV6-5; clone size: -; J gene: TRBJ1-3; D gene: -; CDR3 DNA: TGTGCCAGCAGCCTATCGTGGGGCCTTGGGGACACCATATATTTT; CDR3 protein: CASSLSWGLGDTIYF
V gene: TRBV9; clone size: -; J gene: TRBJ1-1; D gene: -; CDR3 DNA: TGTGCCAGCAGCGTAGGACCGTGGGGGGCGGTTGAAGCTTTCTTT; CDR3 protein: CASSVGPWGAVEAFF
V gene: TRBV10-2; clone size: many; J gene: TRBJ1-2; D gene: TRBD1; CDR3 DNA: TGCGCCAGCAGTGAGTCGACAGGGACTGGCTACACCTTC; CDR3 protein: CASSESTGTGYTF
V gene: TRBV10-2; clone size: -; J gene: TRBJ2-7; D gene: -; CDR3 DNA: TGCGCCAGCATGGTGCAGGACGAGCAGTACTTC; CDR3 protein: CASMVQDEQYF
V gene: TRBV6-2/TRBV6-3; clone size: once; J gene: TRBJ2-3; D gene: -; CDR3 DNA: TGTGCCAGCGGCCGGGGGCGTAGCACGGATACGCAGTATTTT; CDR3 protein: CASGRGRSTDTQYF
V gene: TRBV12-3/TRBV12-4; clone size: few; J gene: TRBJ1-2; D gene: TRBD1; CDR3 DNA: TGTGCCAGCAGGCTGACCGGGACAGGGAACGGCTACACCTTC; CDR3 protein: CASRLTGTGNGYTF
V gene: TRBV10-3; clone size: -; J gene: TRBJ1-1; D gene: -; CDR3 DNA: TGTGCCATCAGTGAGGGGGCAGCTGAAGCTTTCTTT; CDR3 protein: CAISEGAAEAFF
V gene: TRBV2; clone size: -; J gene: TRBJ2-2; D gene: -; CDR3 DNA: TGTGCCAGCAGTGTGTATTTACTAGATAGTACCGGGGAGCTGTTTTTT; CDR3 protein: CASSVYLLDSTGELFF
V gene: TRBV20-1; clone size: few; J gene: TRBJ1-5; D gene: TRBD1; CDR3 DNA: TGCAGTGCCCCGGGACAGGACAATCAGCCCCAGCATTTT; CDR3 protein: CSAPGQDNQPQHF
V gene: TRBV4-1; clone size: many; J gene: TRBJ1-6; D gene: -; CDR3 DNA: TGCGCCAGCAGCCCCACCACCTCCACGGACGTAAATTCACCCCTCCACTTT; CDR3 protein: CASSPTTSTDVNSPLHF
V gene: TRBV28; clone size: -; J gene: TRBJ2-5; D gene: -; CDR3 DNA: TGTGCCAGCAGAGGCGGAAAAAGGCAAGAGACCCAGTACTTC; CDR3 protein: CASRGGKRQETQYF
V gene: TRBV6-1; clone size: once; J gene: TRBJ2-1; D gene: TRBD1; CDR3 DNA: TGTGCCAGCAAAGGTCAGGACAGGGTCAGCGATGAGCAGTTCTTC; CDR3 protein: CASKGQDRVSDEQFF
V gene: TRBV29-1; clone size: -; J gene: TRBJ2-5; D gene: TRBD1; CDR3 DNA: TGCAGCGTTACTAGGGACAGGGAGACCCAGTACTTC; CDR3 protein: CSVTRDRETQYF
V gene: TRBV28; clone size: once; J gene: TRBJ2-1; D gene: TRBD2; CDR3 DNA: TGTGCCAGCAGCACGGCGGGGGAGTTGAATGAGCAGTTCTTC; CDR3 protein: CASSTAGELNEQFF
V gene: TRBV6-5; clone size: -; J gene: TRBJ2-1; D gene: TRBD1; CDR3 DNA: TGTGCCAGCAGTACCGGGACAGGGGGCAGGGAGCAGTTCTTC; CDR3 protein: CASSTGTGGREQFF
V gene: TRBV5-1; clone size: few; J gene: TRBJ1-6; D gene: TRBD1; CDR3 DNA: TGCGCCAGCAGCTTGGCGGACAGGGGAAATTCACCCCTCCACTTT; CDR3 protein: CASSLADRGNSPLHF
V gene: TRBV7-2; clone size: few; J gene: TRBJ2-7; D gene: TRBD2; CDR3 DNA: TGTGCCAGCAGGGGGGGAGGGAGTGAGAACGAGCAGTACTTC; CDR3 protein: CASRGGGSENEQYF
V gene: TRBV11-2; clone size: -; J gene: TRBJ1-4; D gene: -; CDR3 DNA: TGTGCCAGCAGCTCAGTCACCGGCGCGGGTGAAAAACTGTTTTTT; CDR3 protein: CASSSVTGAGEKLFF
V gene: TRBV14; clone size: few; J gene: TRBJ2-2; D gene: -; CDR3 DNA: TGTGCCAGCAGCCAGTACAGGGAACCAACCGGGGAGCTGTTTTTT; CDR3 protein: CASSQYREPTGELFF
V gene: TRBV5-5; clone size: -; J gene: TRBJ1-6; D gene: -; CDR3 DNA: TGTGCCAGCGGCGACCCTCCCGCGGGCTATAATTCACCCCTCCACTTT; CDR3 protein: CASGDPPAGYNSPLHF
V gene: TRBV5-1; clone size: -; J gene: TRBJ1-1; D gene: -; CDR3 DNA: TGCGCCAGCAGCGTAACAGTCATGAACACTGAAGCTTTCTTT; CDR3 protein: CASSVTVMNTEAFF
V gene: TRBV12-3/TRBV12-4; clone size: few; J gene: TRBJ1-3; D gene: -; CDR3 DNA: TGTGCCAGCATCAGGGTGAACTCTGGAAACACCATATATTTT; CDR3 protein: CASIRVNSGNTIYF
V gene: TRBV29-1; clone size: -; J gene: TRBJ2-2; D gene: -; CDR3 DNA: TGCAGCGCACAGGATTTCACCGGGGAGCTGTTTTTT; CDR3 protein: CSAQDFTGELFF
V gene: TRBV10-3; clone size: -; J gene: TRBJ2-1; D gene: TRBD2; CDR3 DNA: TGTGCCATCAGGGGGGGACTAGCGGGAGATGAGCAGTTCTTC; CDR3 protein: CAIRGGLAGDEQFF
V gene: TRBV6-5; clone size: few; J gene: TRBJ2-1; D gene: -; CDR3 DNA: TGTGCCAGCAGTTACTCGATCGGGGGACTTCGATTGCAGTTCTTC; CDR3 protein: CASSYSIGGLRLQFF
V gene: TRBV20-1; clone size: -; J gene: TRBJ2-1; D gene: TRBD2; CDR3 DNA: TGCAGTACTAGACAAGGACTAGCGCCCTACAATGAGCAGTTCTTC; CDR3 protein: CSTRQGLAPYNEQFF
V gene: TRBV7-9; clone size: -; J gene: TRBJ1-2; D gene: -; CDR3 DNA: TGTGCCAGCAGCCGAGGGGGGGCCCGCTATGGCTACACCTTC; CDR3 protein: CASSRGGARYGYTF
V gene: TRBV7-3; clone size: -; J gene: TRBJ1-1; D gene: TRBD1; CDR3 DNA: TGTGCCAGCAGCTCACAGGGGGCGTCGCCGAACACTGAAGCTTTCTTT; CDR3 protein: CASSSQGASPNTEAFF
V gene: TRBV12-3/TRBV12-4; clone size: -; J gene: TRBJ2-3; D gene: -; CDR3 DNA: TGTGCCAGCAGATATAACTACGACACAGATACGCAGTATTTT; CDR3 protein: CASRYNYDTDTQYF
V gene: TRBV6-6; clone size: few; J gene: TRBJ2-3; D gene: -; CDR3 DNA: TGTGCCAGCAGCAGTGGCCCCAGAACAGGTACGCAGTATTTT; CDR3 protein: CASSSGPRTGTQYF
V gene: TRBV5-1; clone size: few; J gene: TRBJ2-5; D gene: -; CDR3 DNA: TGCGCCAGCAGCTTCAACTCCCAAGAGACCCAGTACTTC; CDR3 protein: CASSFNSQETQYF
V gene: TRBV5-1; clone size: -; J gene: TRBJ2-2; D gene: -; CDR3 DNA: TGCGCCAGCAGCGGCGGGGGGACAGCGAACACCGGGGAGCTGTTTTTT; CDR3 protein: CASSGGGTANTGELFF
V gene: TRBV6-5; clone size: once; J gene: TRBJ2-2; D gene: TRBD1; CDR3 DNA: TGTGCCAGCAGTTTTGGGGGGACAGGGGGCACCGGGGAGCTGTTTTTT; CDR3 protein: CASSFGGTGGTGELFF
V gene: TRBV20-1; clone size: -; J gene: TRBJ2-2; D gene: -; CDR3 DNA: TGCAGTGCTAGAGATGAGGAGACTAGTCCGAACGGGGAGCTGTTTTTT; CDR3 protein: CSARDEETSPNGELFF
V gene: TRBV7-9; clone size: -; J gene: TRBJ1-1; D gene: TRBD1; CDR3 DNA: TGTGCCAGCAGCGGACAGGGCGTGAACACTGAAGCTTTCTTT; CDR3 protein: CASSGQGVNTEAFF
V gene: TRBV20-1; clone size: few; J gene: TRBJ1-5; D gene: TRBD1; CDR3 DNA: TGCAGTGCTAGAGATATGAGCGGACAGGGTTTTCAGCCCCAGCATTTT; CDR3 protein: CSARDMSGQGFQPQHF
V gene: TRBV20-1; clone size: many; J gene: TRBJ2-7; D gene: -; CDR3 DNA: TGCAGTGCTAGAGTGTCCGGCTCCTACGAGCAGTACTTC; CDR3 protein: CSARVSGSYEQYF
V gene: TRBV28; clone size: -; J gene: TRBJ2-7; D gene: TRBD2; CDR3 DNA: TGTGCCAGCAAGGGGACTAGCGGGATCGAGCAGTACTTC; CDR3 protein: CASKGTSGIEQYF
V gene: TRBV12-3/TRBV12-4; clone size: -; J gene: TRBJ1-1; D gene: -; CDR3 DNA: TGTGCCAGCAGTTTTCAGCGGACGAACACTGAAGCTTTCTTT; CDR3 protein: CASSFQRTNTEAFF